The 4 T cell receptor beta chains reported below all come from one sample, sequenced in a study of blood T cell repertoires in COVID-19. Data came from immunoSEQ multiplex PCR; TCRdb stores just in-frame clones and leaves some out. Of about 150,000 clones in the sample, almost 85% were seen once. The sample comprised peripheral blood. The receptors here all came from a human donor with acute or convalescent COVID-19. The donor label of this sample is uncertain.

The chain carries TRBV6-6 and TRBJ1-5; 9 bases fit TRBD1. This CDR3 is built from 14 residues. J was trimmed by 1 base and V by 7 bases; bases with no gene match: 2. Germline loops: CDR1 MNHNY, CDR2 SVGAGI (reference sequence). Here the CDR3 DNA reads TGTGCCAGCAACGGACAGGGGAGCAATCAGCCCCAGCATTTT. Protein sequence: CASNGQGSNQPQHF.

The CDR3 nucleotides are TGTGCCAGCAGCTTATACTCGGGACAGGAAGGTCAGCCCCAGCATTTT. Translating it yields CASSLYSGQEGQPQHF. The chain is built from TRBV7-8 and TRBJ1-5; 8 nucleotides match TRBD1. This CDR3 region has 16 residues. V dropped 2 bases and J dropped 6; count of bases not matched to a gene: 9. Germline V CDR1 and CDR2: SGHVS, FQNEAQ.

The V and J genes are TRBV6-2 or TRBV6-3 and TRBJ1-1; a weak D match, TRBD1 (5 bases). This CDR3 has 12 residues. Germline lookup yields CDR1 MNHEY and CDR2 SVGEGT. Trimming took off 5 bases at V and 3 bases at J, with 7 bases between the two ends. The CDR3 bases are TGTGCCAGCAGTAGGGGTTACACTGAAGCTTTCTTT. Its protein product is CASSRGYTEAFF.

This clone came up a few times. The CDR3 DNA follows: TGTGCCAGCACTCCAAACAGGGGTGACGAAAAACTGTTTTTT. Its translation: CASTPNRGDEKLFF. The rearrangement uses TRBV7-9 and TRBJ1-4; 7 positions agree with TRBD1. The germline gives CDR1 SEHNR, CDR2 FQNEAQ (reference sequence). Trimming took 7 bases from V and 8 from J; bases not matched to a gene: 10. This CDR3 region has 14 residues.